A single sample is the source of the 4 T cell receptor beta chains below, sequenced in a study of shared clonotypes between healthy human individuals. Naive CD8 cells comprised CD45RO-negative, CCR7-positively selected cells, excluding terminally differentiated effector memory CD45RA+ cells. Repertoires were generated with immunoSEQ multiplex PCR, while TCRdb's copy carries only in-frame clones and drops some. Of 800,000 or so clones detected, roughly 96% appear once; the ten largest clones hold less than 0.25%. Sequencing used naive CD8+ T cells sorted from blood. Receptors were obtained from a man younger than 40 in good health.

The chain joins TRBV27 to TRBJ2-7, with D unclear. CDR1 and CDR2 (germline): MNHEY, SMNVEV (reference sequence). V was pared by 2 bases and J by 0 bases, with 8 bases between. The CDR3 is 14 residues long. The CDR3 sequence is CASSLRPASYEQYF. In nucleotides, the CDR3 is TGTGCCAGCAGTTTACGTCCAGCCTCCTACGAGCAGTACTTC.

This clone appeared a single time. J is TRBJ1-5 and V is TRBV2; D not resolved. CDR3 size: 13 residues. The V end lost 6 bases, the J end lost 6 bases, and 12 bases lay between the germline ends. Germline V gene sequence: CDR1 SNHLY, CDR2 FYNNEI. The CDR3 region is CASRIEVGQPQHF. In DNA form, the CDR3 reads TGTGCCAGCAGGATTGAGGTGGGTCAGCCCCAGCATTTT.

V usage is TRBV10-3 and J usage is TRBJ1-2; tentatively, D is TRBD1 (5 bases). The germline gives CDR1 ENHRY, CDR2 SYGVKD. The germline V and J ends were trimmed by 8 bases and 8 bases, with 18 bases remaining between them. The CDR3 covers 13 residues. The chain's CDR3 is CAIPKYSGPGYTF. CDR3 DNA: TGTGCCATCCCAAAGTACTCGGGACCCGGCTACACCTTC.

The chain recombines TRBV29-1 with TRBJ2-7; 9 positions agree with TRBD1. J lost 3 bases, V lost 4 bases, and 4 bases had no gene match. CDR1 is SQVTM, CDR2 ANQGSEA, per germline. CDR3 length: 13 amino acids. The CDR3 loop reads CSVAGTGIYEQYF. CDR3 in DNA: TGCAGCGTTGCCGGGACAGGGATCTACGAGCAGTACTTC.